These 25 T cell receptor beta chains came from one sample sequenced in a study of shared clonotypes between healthy human individuals. Sequenced by immunoSEQ multiplex PCR; TCRdb stores in-frame clones only, minus some. The sample has about 1.5 million clones, nearly 99% seen once; the top ten hold roughly 0.45%. Sequencing input: naive CD4+ T cells sorted from blood. Described subset: CD45RA+ positively selected. These receptors all come from a man aged 25 to 40 in good health.

The CDR3 bases are TGTGCCAGCAGCGGACTAGCGGGAGTCCGGAAAGATACGCAGTATTTT. It codes for CASSGLAGVRKDTQYF. The gene calls are TRBV27 and TRBJ2-3, with 13 bases that match TRBD2. V gave up 6 bases and J gave up 5 bases; unmatched junction bases: 8. The CDR3 has 16 residues. Germline lookup yields CDR1 MNHEY and CDR2 SMNVEV (reference sequence).

This rearrangement joins TRBV7-9 to TRBJ1-4; 7 bases line up with TRBD1. The CDR3 totals 14 residues. Germline-derived CDR1 and CDR2 are SEHNR and FQNEAQ (reference sequence). J was trimmed by 7 bases and V by 6 bases; bases with no gene match: 8. The CDR3 DNA is TGTGCCAGCAGTCCAAGGGGGCGGATTGAAAAACTGTTTTTT. Translating gives CASSPRGRIEKLFF.

This chain connects TRBV5-5 to TRBJ2-7; TRBD1 matches 9 bases. The CDR3 contains 14 residues. Germline lookup yields CDR1 SGHKS and CDR2 YYEKEE (reference sequence). Germline trimming cut 4 bases from V and 6 bases from J; bases unmatched to any gene: 8. CDR3 nucleotide sequence: TGTGCCAGCAGCGAAGGACAGGGGAAGGGCGAGCAGTACTTC. This gives the protein CASSEGQGKGEQYF.

The count of this clone is one. The rearrangement links TRBV7-6 to TRBJ2-6; D not certain. CDR3 length equals 15 residues. The germline V and J ends were trimmed by 2 bases and 4 bases, with 9 bases remaining between them. Germline-derived CDR1 and CDR2 are SGHVS and FNYEAQ. The CDR3 loop reads CASSLFAPGANVLTF. The CDR3 nucleotides read TGTGCCAGCAGCTTATTCGCTCCCGGGGCCAACGTCCTGACTTTC.

This sequence joins TRBV21-1 and TRBJ2-1; TRBD1, the D gene given by the table, was not confirmed from the DNA. TRBV21-1 represents a pseudogene. The CDR3 runs to 16 residues. The CDR3 nucleotides read TGTGCCAGCAGCAAAGGACAGGGTGCGGGTTACAATGAGCAGTTCTTC. Translating it yields CASSKGQGAGYNEQFF.

The rearrangement joins TRBV6-1 to TRBJ1-2; 7 bases are a match to TRBD1. Germline CDR1 is MNHNS and CDR2 is SASEGT. V was pared by 7 bases and J by 3 bases, with 5 bases of the junction left unmatched. The CDR3 length is 13 residues. As DNA, the CDR3 is TGTGCCAGCACCCGGGACAGCGACTATGGCTACACCTTC. It codes for CASTRDSDYGYTF.

This clone was recorded once. This chain joins TRBV12-5 and TRBJ2-3, with D uncertain. The CDR3 is made up of 13 amino acids. The germline gives CDR1 LGHNT, CDR2 FRNRAP. The V end lost 5 bases, the J end lost 2 bases, and 8 bases lay between the germline ends. The CDR3 DNA sequence: TGTGCTAGTGGTGGCGTCCCCACAGATACGCAGTATTTT. It codes for CASGGVPTDTQYF. The full variable domain, its missing parts supplied by reference TRBV12-5 and TRBJ2-3, is DARVTQTPRHKVTEMGQEVTMRCQPILGHNTVFWYRQTMMQGLELLAYFRNRAPLDDSGMPKDRFSAEMPDATLATLKIQPSEPRDSAVYFCASGGVPTDTQYFGPGTRLTVL.

V gene TRBV11-2 combines with J gene TRBJ1-2; D remains unclear. CDR1 SGHAT and CDR2 FQNNGV come from the germline V gene. V was cut by 5 bases and J by 2 bases, with 12 bases left in between. This CDR3 contains 14 residues. CDR3 DNA: TGTGCCAGCAGCCTAGTGTTGCAGAACTATGGCTACACCTTC. Translated: CASSLVLQNYGYTF. Together with reference TRBV11-2 and TRBJ1-2, the CDR3 gives the full variable domain: EAGVAQSPRYKIIEKRQSVAFWCNPISGHATLYWYQQILGQGPKLLIQFQNNGVVDDSQLPKDRFSAERLKGVDSTLKIQPAKLEDSAVYLCASSLVLQNYGYTFGSGTRLTVV.

V gene TRBV5-4 combines with J gene TRBJ2-7, with 7 bases lining up with TRBD1. The germline CDR1 and CDR2 sequences are SGHNT and YYREEE (reference sequence). Trimming cost V 0 bases and J 3 bases; bases outside gene matches: 15. The CDR3 is made up of 18 amino acids. CDR3 nucleotide sequence: TGTGCCAGCAGCTTGGGGGGTAGTCTCGGGACAGCAAACTACGAGCAGTACTTC. This gives the protein CASSLGGSLGTANYEQYF.

About this clone: Other DNA sequences of this sample code for an identical CDR3. V and J are TRBV19 and TRBJ2-1; unclear D gene. The V gene's germline CDR1 is LNHDA and CDR2 SQIVND (reference sequence). With 6 bases removed from V and 4 bases from J, the gap between germline ends came to 4 bases. The CDR3 runs to 11 residues. CDR3 loop: CASSIYNEQFF. DNA for the CDR3: TGTGCCAGTAGCATATACAATGAGCAGTTCTTC.

The genes are TRBV11-3 and TRBJ2-1; 9 nucleotides match TRBD1. Unmatched junction bases numbered 5, after V lost 2 bases and J lost 6 bases. Germline CDR1 reads SGHNT; CDR2 reads YENEEA. The CDR3 runs 15 residues. The CDR3: CASSLLGQGFNEQFF. The CDR3 nucleotides read TGTGCCAGCAGCTTACTGGGACAGGGTTTCAATGAGCAGTTCTTC.

The chain uses TRBV14 and TRBJ2-7; 7 bases line up with TRBD2. CDR3 length: 17 amino acids. The V gene end was trimmed by 0 bases and the J gene end by 6 bases; junction bases not matched to a gene: 14. CDR1 and CDR2 (germline): SGHDN, FVKESK. CDR3 in amino acids: CASSQEVYRGSWSEQYF. The CDR3 DNA is TGTGCCAGCAGCCAAGAGGTTTATCGCGGGAGTTGGAGCGAGCAGTACTTC.

The chain employs TRBV4-1 and TRBJ2-7; D is possibly TRBD1 (6 bases). Germline V CDR1 and CDR2: MGHRA, YSYEKL. V lost 1 base and J lost 0, with 13 bases in between. This CDR3 is built from 16 residues. CDR3 sequence (DNA): TGCGCCAGCAGCCAAGGCCCCGGACAGAGCTCCTACGAGCAGTACTTC. Protein sequence: CASSQGPGQSSYEQYF.

The chain couples TRBV7-3 to TRBJ1-1, with TRBD1 matching over 12 bases. This CDR3 is 17 amino acids long. The germline gives CDR1 SGHTA, CDR2 FQGTGA. Trimming took 4 bases from V and 3 from J; bases not matched to a gene: 9. The CDR3 spells CASSSRSGQGADTEAFF. The CDR3, as DNA: TGTGCCAGCAGCTCCAGATCGGGACAGGGGGCGGACACTGAAGCTTTCTTT. Based on the CDR3 plus reference TRBV7-3 and TRBJ1-1, the full variable domain is GAGVSQTPSNKVTEKGKYVELRCDPISGHTALYWYRQSLGQGPEFLIYFQGTGAADDSGLPNDRFFAVRPEGSVSTLKIQRTERGDSAVYLCASSSRSGQGADTEAFFGQGTRLTVV.

The chain couples TRBV6-1 to TRBJ2-7, with TRBD2 matching 8 bases. From germline, CDR1 is MNHNS and CDR2 SASEGT. The CDR3 is 14 residues long. Trimming took 7 bases from V and 4 from J; bases not matched to a gene: 9. The CDR3 sequence: CASNPAGATYEQYF. In nucleotides, the CDR3 is TGTGCCAGCAACCCAGCGGGGGCTACATACGAGCAGTACTTC.

The chain has TRBV15 and TRBJ2-7, with TRBD1 identical over 8 bases. Germline-derived CDR1 and CDR2 are LNHNV and YYDKDF (reference sequence). V shed 4 bases and J 5 bases; nucleotides not matched to a gene: 4. This CDR3 is 13 amino acids long. The CDR3 region has the DNA TGTGCCACCAGCATCCAGGGGGCGAACGAGCAGTACTTC. It encodes CATSIQGANEQYF. Full variable domain (missing parts from reference TRBV15 and TRBJ2-7): DAMVIQNPRYQVTQFGKPVTLSCSQTLNHNVMYWYQQKSSQAPKLLFHYYDKDFNNEADTPDNFQSRRPNTSFCFLDIRSPGLGDTAMYLCATSIQGANEQYFGPGTRLTVT.

As to this clone: The identical CDR3 is also encoded by other nucleotide sequences in the sample. The rearrangement uses TRBV20-1 and TRBJ2-1, with no clear D. The CDR3 spans 11 residues. V dropped 2 bases and J dropped 6 bases, with 5 bases sitting between them. Germline loops: CDR1 DFQATT, CDR2 SNEGSKA (reference sequence). The CDR3 loop reads CSARLINEQFF. The CDR3 DNA reads as TGCAGTGCTAGACTGATCAATGAGCAGTTCTTC.

The V call is TRBV15, the J call TRBJ1-5, with D hard to call. This CDR3 comprises 13 residues. Trimming pared 3 bases from V and 7 bases from J, leaving 10 bases between. Per the germline V gene, CDR1 is LNHNV and CDR2 is YYDKDF (reference sequence). The CDR3 spells CATSRDLTQPQHF. CDR3 coding DNA: TGTGCCACCAGCAGGGATCTCACGCAGCCCCAGCATTTT. Using reference TRBV15 and TRBJ1-5 for the parts outside the CDR3, the full variable domain is DAMVIQNPRYQVTQFGKPVTLSCSQTLNHNVMYWYQQKSSQAPKLLFHYYDKDFNNEADTPDNFQSRRPNTSFCFLDIRSPGLGDTAMYLCATSRDLTQPQHFGDGTRLSIL.

The chain has TRBV5-6 and TRBJ2-7; a possible D gene is TRBD2 (6 bases). Trimming removed 8 bases from V and 3 bases from J, with 18 bases in between. The germline V gene has CDR1 SGHDT and CDR2 YYEEEE. The length of the CDR3 is 14 residues. The CDR3 spells CASSPGLKLYEQYF. In nucleotides, the CDR3 is TGTGCCAGTTCCCCGGGACTCAAACTCTACGAGCAGTACTTC. The variable domain in full, with the rest retrieved from reference TRBV5-6 and TRBJ2-7, is DAGVTQSPTHLIKTRGQQVTLRCSPKSGHDTVSWYQQALGQGPQFIFQYYEEEERQRGNFPDRFSGHQFPNYSSELNVNALLLGDSALYLCASSPGLKLYEQYFGPGTRLTVT.

This rearrangement joins TRBV25-1 to TRBJ1-2; a weak D match, TRBD1 (6 bases). The V gene lost 6 bases and the J gene lost 6 bases, with 14 bases spanning the gap. The CDR3 is made up of 13 amino acids. Germline CDR1 reads MGHDK; CDR2 reads SYGVNS. CDR3 in amino acids: CASSSTGYDGYTF. CDR3 sequence (DNA): TGTGCCAGCAGCAGTACAGGGTATGATGGCTACACCTTC.

A remark on this clone: Other nucleotide sequences from this sample produce the same CDR3. The J gene is TRBJ1-1, the V gene TRBV15; D is ambiguous. The CDR3 has 13 amino acids. Germline CDR1 and CDR2: LNHNV and YYDKDF (reference sequence). V gave up 5 bases and J gave up 8 bases, with 15 bases separating them. CDR3 in DNA: TGTGCCACCAGCTCAAGAAAGGGTGCCGAAGCTTTCTTT. Its translation is CATSSRKGAEAFF.

The chain couples TRBV11-2 to TRBJ2-7, with D tentatively TRBD1 or TRBD2 (5 bases each). The ends were cut back, 5 bases at V and 0 bases at J, with 14 bases in the middle. The germline V gene encodes CDR1 SGHAT and CDR2 FQNNGV. The CDR3 consists of 15 residues. CDR3 sequence reads: CASSRSGRVSYEQYF. CDR3 in DNA: TGTGCCAGCAGCCGCAGCGGCAGGGTCTCCTACGAGCAGTACTTC.

The chain recombines TRBV5-6 with TRBJ2-6, with D maybe TRBD2 (6 bases). Germline-derived CDR1 and CDR2 are SGHDT and YYEEEE. Trimming took off 3 bases at V and 0 bases at J, with 10 bases between the two ends. The CDR3 is 16 residues long. In DNA form, the CDR3 reads TGTGCCAGCAGCTGGGGACTGTACTCTGGGGCCAACGTCCTGACTTTC. It specifies CASSWGLYSGANVLTF.

V gene TRBV2 combines with J gene TRBJ2-1; D is unclear. Looked up from germline, CDR1 is SNHLY and CDR2 is FYNNEI. This CDR3 region has 16 residues. V lost 5 bases and J 5 bases, leaving 19 bases between the germline ends. This CDR3 reads CASSNRRWAGDNEQFF. The CDR3, as DNA: TGTGCCAGCAGTAACCGCCGCTGGGCAGGTGACAATGAGCAGTTCTTC.

The chain combines TRBV4-1 with TRBJ2-7, with D perhaps given as TRBD1 or TRBD2 (5 bases each). The CDR3 totals 13 residues. Trimming removed 6 bases at V and 3 bases at J, with 12 bases between. The germline CDR1 and CDR2 sequences are MGHRA and YSYEKL. CDR3 coding DNA: TGCGCCAGCAGTCGGGACCTCAACTACGAGCAGTACTTC. Amino acids: CASSRDLNYEQYF.